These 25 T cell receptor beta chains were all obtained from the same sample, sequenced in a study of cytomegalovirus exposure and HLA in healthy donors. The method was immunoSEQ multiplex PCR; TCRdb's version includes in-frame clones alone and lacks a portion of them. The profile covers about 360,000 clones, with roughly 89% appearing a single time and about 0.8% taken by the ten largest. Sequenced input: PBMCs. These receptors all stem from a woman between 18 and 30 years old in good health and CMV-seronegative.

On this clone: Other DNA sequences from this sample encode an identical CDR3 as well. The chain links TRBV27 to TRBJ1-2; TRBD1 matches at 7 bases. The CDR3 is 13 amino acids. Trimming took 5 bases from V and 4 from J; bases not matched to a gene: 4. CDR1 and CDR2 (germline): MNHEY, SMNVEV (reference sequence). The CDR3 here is CASSPTGVYGYTF. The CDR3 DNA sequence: TGTGCCAGCAGTCCCACAGGGGTCTATGGCTACACCTTC.

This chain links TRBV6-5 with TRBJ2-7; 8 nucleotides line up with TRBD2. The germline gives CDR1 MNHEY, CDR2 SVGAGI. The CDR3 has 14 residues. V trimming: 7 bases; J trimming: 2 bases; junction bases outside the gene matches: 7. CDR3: CASTPRGGPYEQYF. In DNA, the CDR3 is TGTGCCAGCACCCCACGGGGGGGACCCTACGAGCAGTACTTC.

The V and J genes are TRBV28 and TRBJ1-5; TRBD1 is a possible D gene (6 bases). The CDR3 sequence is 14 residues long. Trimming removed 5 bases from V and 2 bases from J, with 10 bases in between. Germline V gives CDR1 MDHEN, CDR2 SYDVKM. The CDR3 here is CASSAAGGNQPQHF. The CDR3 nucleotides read TGTGCCAGCAGTGCTGCAGGGGGCAATCAGCCCCAGCATTTT.

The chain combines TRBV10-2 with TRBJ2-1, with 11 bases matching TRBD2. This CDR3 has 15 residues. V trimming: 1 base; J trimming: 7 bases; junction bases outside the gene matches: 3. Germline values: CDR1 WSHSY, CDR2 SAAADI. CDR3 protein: CASSELRTSGNEQFF. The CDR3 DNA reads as TGCGCCAGCAGTGAGTTACGGACTAGCGGGAATGAGCAGTTCTTC.

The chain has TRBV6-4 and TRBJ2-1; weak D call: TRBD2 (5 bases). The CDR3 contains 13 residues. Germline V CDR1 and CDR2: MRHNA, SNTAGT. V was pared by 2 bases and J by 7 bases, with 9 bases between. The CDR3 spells CASSDESGNEQFF. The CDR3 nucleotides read TGTGCCAGCAGTGACGAGAGCGGAAATGAGCAGTTCTTC.

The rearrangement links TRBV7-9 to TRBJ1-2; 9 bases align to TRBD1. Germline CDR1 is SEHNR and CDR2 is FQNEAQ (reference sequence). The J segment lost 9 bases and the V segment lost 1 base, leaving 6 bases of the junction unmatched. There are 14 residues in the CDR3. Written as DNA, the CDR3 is TGTGCCAGCAGCTTAGAGACAGGGGGTGGAAGCTACACCTTC. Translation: CASSLETGGGSYTF.

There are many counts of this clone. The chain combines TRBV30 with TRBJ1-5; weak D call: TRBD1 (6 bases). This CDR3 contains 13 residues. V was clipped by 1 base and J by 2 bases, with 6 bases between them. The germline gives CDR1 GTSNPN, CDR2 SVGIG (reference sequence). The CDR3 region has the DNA TGTGCCTGGAGTGGACAGGGCAATCAGCCCCAGCATTTT. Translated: CAWSGQGNQPQHF.

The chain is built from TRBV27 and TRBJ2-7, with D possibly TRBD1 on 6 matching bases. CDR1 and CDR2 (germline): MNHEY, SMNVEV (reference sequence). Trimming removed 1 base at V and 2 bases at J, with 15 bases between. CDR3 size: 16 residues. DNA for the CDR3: TGTGCCAGCAGTTTATTTGCCAGGGGTGGGCCCTACGAGCAGTACTTC. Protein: CASSLFARGGPYEQYF.

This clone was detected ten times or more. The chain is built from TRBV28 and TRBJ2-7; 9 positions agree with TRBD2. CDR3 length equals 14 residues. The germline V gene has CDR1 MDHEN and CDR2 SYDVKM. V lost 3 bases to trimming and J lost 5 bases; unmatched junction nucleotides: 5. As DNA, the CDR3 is TGTGCCAGCAGTTTTAGCGGGGGAGTAAACGAGCAGTACTTC. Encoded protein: CASSFSGGVNEQYF.

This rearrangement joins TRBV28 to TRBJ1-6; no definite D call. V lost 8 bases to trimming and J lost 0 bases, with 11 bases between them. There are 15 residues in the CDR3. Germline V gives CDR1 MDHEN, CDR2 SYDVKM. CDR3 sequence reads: CASCLPSSYNSPLHF. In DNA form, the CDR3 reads TGTGCCAGCTGCCTCCCGAGCTCCTATAATTCACCCCTCCACTTT.

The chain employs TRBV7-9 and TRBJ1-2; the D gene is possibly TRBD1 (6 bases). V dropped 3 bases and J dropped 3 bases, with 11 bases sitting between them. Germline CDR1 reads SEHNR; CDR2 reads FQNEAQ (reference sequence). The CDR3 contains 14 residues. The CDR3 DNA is TGTGCCAGCAGCTTGGTGGGACAAGACTATGGCTACACCTTC. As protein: CASSLVGQDYGYTF.

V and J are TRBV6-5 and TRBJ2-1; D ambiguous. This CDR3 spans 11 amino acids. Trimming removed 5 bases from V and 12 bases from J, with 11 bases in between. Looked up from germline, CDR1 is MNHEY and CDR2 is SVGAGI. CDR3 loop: CASSDGLLQFF. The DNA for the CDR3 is TGTGCCAGCAGTGATGGTTTACTGCAGTTCTTC.

CDR3 in amino acids: CASSLTVGGTDTQYF. DNA of the CDR3: TGTGCCAGCAGCTTAACGGTAGGCGGAACAGATACGCAGTATTTT. The chain combines TRBV11-2 with TRBJ2-3; D is uncertain. Trimming took 2 bases from V and 3 from J, leaving 12 bases between them. The CDR3 contains 15 residues. CDR1 SGHAT and CDR2 FQNNGV come from the germline V gene.

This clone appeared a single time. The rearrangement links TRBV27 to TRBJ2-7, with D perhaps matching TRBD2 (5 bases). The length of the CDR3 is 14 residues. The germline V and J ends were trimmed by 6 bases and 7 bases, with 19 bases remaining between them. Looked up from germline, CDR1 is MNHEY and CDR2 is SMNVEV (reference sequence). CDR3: CASRTGLRAKEQYF. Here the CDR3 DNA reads TGTGCCAGCAGAACGGGCTTGAGGGCTAAGGAGCAGTACTTC.

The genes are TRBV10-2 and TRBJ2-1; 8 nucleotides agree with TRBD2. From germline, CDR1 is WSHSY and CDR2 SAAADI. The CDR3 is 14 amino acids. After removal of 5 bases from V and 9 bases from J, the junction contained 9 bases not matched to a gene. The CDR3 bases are TGCGCCAGCAGTCCCAGCGGGGGTTCCAGTGAGCAGTTCTTC. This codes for CASSPSGGSSEQFF.

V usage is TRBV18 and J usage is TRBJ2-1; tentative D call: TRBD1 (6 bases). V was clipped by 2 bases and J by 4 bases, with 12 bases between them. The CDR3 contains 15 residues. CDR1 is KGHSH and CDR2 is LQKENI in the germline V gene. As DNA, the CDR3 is TGTGCCAGCTCACCATGGGACACTACTTACAATGAGCAGTTCTTC. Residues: CASSPWDTTYNEQFF.

In nucleotides, the CDR3 is TGCGCCAGCAGCTCCCAGGGGGCCCCGAACACTGAAGCTTTCTTT. Translation gives CASSSQGAPNTEAFF. The J gene is TRBJ1-1, the V gene TRBV5-1, with 8 bases matching TRBD1. CDR1 is SGHRS and CDR2 is YFSETQ in the germline V gene. The CDR3 spans 15 residues. Trimming cost V 3 bases and J 1 base; bases outside gene matches: 5.

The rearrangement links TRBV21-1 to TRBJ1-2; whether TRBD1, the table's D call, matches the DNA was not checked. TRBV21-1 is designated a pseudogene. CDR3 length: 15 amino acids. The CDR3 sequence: CASSREDRGCYGYTF. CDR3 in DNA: TGTGCCAGCAGCAGAGAGGACAGGGGTTGTTATGGCTACACCTTC.

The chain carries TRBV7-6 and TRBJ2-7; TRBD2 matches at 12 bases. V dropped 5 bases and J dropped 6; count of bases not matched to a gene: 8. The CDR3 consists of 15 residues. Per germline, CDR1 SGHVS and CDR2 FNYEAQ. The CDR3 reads CASSEVLAGGGEQYF. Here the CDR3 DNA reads TGTGCCAGCAGCGAGGTCCTAGCGGGAGGGGGCGAGCAGTACTTC.

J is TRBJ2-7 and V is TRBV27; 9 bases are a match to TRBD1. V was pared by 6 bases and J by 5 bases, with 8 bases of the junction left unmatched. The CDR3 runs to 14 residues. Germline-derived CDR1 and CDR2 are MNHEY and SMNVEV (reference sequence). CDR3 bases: TGTGCCAGCAGGATGGACAGGGGCATTGACGAGCAGTACTTC. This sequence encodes CASRMDRGIDEQYF.

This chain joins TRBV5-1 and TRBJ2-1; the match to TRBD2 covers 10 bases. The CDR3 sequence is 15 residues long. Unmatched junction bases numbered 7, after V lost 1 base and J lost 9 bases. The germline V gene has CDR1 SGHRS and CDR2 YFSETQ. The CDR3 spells CASSLISGGAVEQFF. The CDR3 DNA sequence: TGCGCCAGCAGCTTGATAAGCGGGGGGGCCGTTGAGCAGTTCTTC.

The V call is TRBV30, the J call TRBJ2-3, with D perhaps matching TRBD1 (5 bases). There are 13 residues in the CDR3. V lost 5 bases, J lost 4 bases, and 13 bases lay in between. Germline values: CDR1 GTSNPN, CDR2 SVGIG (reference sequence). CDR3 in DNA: TGTGCCTGGTGTAGGGGTGAGGCAGATACGCAGTATTTT. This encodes CAWCRGEADTQYF.

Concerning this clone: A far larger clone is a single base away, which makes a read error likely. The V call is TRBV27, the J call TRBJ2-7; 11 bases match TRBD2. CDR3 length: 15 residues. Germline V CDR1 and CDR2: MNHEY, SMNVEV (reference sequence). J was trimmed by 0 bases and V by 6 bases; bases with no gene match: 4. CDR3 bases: TGTGCCAGCAGCCCAGGACTAGCGGGCTCCTACGAGCAGTACTTC. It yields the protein CASSPGLAGSYEQYF.

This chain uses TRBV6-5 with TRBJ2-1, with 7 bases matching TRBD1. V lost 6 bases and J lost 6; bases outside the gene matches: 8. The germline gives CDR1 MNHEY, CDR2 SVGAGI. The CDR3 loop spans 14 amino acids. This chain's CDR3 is CASRPTGIGNEQFF. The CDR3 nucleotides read TGTGCCAGCAGACCGACAGGGATTGGCAATGAGCAGTTCTTC.

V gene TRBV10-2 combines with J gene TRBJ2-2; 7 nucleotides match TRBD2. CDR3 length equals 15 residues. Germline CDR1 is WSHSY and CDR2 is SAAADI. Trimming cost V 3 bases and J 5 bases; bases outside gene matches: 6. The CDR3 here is CASSEFGTKTGELFF. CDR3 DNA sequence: TGCGCCAGCAGTGAATTTGGGACTAAGACCGGGGAGCTGTTTTTT.